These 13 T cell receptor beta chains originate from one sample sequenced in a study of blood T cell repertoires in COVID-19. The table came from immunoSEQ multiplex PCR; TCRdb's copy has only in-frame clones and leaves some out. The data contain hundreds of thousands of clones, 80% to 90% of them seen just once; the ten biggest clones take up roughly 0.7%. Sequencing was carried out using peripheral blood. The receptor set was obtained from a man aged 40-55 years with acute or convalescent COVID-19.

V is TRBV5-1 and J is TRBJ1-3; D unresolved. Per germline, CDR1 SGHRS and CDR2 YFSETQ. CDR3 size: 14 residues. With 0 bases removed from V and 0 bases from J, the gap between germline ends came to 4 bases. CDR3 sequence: CASSLGSSGNTIYF. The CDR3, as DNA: TGCGCCAGCAGCTTGGGGAGCTCTGGAAACACCATATATTTT. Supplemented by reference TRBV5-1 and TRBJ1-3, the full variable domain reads KAGVTQTPRYLIKTRGQQVTLSCSPISGHRSVSWYQQTPGQGLQFLFEYFSETQRNKGNFPGRFSGRQFSNSRSEMNVSTLELGDSALYLCASSLGSSGNTIYFGEGSWLTVV.

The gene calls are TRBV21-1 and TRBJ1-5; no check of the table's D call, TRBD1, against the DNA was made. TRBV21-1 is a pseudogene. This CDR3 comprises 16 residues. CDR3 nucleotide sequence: TGTGCCAGCAGCATAAGGGGACAAAAGTCGGATCAGCCCCAGCATTTT. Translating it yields CASSIRGQKSDQPQHF.

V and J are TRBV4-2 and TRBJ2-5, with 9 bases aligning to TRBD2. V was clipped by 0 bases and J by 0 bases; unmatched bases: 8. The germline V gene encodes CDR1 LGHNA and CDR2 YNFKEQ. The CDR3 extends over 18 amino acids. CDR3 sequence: CASSQDRGRLADQETQYF. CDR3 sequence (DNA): TGTGCCAGCAGCCAAGATCGTGGGAGACTAGCGGACCAAGAGACCCAGTACTTC.

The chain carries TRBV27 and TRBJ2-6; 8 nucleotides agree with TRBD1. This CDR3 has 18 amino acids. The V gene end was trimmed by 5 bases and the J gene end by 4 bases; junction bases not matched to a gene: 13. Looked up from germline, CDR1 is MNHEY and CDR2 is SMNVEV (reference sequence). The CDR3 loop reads CASSRGQGLGKGANVLTF. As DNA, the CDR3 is TGTGCCAGCAGTCGCGGACAGGGCTTAGGTAAGGGGGCCAACGTCCTGACTTTC.

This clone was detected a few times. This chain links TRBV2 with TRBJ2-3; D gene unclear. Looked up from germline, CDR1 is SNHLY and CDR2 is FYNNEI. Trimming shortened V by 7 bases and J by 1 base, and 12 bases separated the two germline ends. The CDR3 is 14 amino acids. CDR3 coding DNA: TGTGCCAGCAAGTTGCGGTGGGGCACAGATACGCAGTATTTT. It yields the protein CASKLRWGTDTQYF.

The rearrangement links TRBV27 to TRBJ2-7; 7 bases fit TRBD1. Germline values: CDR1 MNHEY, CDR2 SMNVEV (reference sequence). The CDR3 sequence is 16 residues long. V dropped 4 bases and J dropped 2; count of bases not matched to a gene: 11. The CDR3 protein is CASSSPDRAFPYEQYF. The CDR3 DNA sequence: TGTGCCAGCAGTTCCCCTGACAGGGCTTTTCCCTACGAGCAGTACTTC.

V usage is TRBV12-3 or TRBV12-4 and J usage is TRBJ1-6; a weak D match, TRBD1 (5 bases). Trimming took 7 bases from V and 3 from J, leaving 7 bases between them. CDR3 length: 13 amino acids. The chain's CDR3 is CASMDNYNSPLHF. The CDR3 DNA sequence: TGTGCCAGCATGGACAACTATAATTCACCCCTCCACTTT.

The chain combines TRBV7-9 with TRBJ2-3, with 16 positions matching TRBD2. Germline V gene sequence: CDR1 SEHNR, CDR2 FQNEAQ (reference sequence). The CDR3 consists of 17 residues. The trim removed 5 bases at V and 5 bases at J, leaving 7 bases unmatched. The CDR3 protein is CASSQGLAGGPKDTQYF. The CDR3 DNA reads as TGTGCCAGCAGCCAGGGACTAGCGGGGGGGCCGAAAGATACGCAGTATTTT.

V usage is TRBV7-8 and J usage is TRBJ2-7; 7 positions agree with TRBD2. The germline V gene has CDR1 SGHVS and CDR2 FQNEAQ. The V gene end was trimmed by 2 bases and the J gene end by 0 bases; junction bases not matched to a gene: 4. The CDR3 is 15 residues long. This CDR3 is CASSLRLADSYEQYF. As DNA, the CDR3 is TGTGCCAGCAGCTTACGTCTAGCGGACTCCTACGAGCAGTACTTC. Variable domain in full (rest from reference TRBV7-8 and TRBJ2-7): GAGVSQSPRYKVAKRGQDVALRCDPISGHVSLFWYQQALGQGPEFLTYFQNEAQLDKSGLPSDRFFAERPEGSVSTLKIQRTQQEDSAVYLCASSLRLADSYEQYFGPGTRLTVT.

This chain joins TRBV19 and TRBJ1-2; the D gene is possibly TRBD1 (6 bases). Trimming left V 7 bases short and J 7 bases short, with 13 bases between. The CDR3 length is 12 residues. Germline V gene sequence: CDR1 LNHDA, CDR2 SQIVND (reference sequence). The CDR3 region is CASNTPGVGYTF. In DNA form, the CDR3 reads TGTGCCAGTAACACCCCAGGGGTTGGCTACACCTTC. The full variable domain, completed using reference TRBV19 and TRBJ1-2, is DGGITQSPKYLFRKEGQNVTLSCEQNLNHDAMYWYRQDPGQGLRLIYYSQIVNDFQKGDIAEGYSVSREKKESFPLTVTSAQKNPTAFYLCASNTPGVGYTFGSGTRLTVV.

CDR3 sequence: CASGQGIQPQHF. CDR3 nucleotides: TGTGCCAGCGGACAGGGGATCCAGCCCCAGCATTTT. The J gene is TRBJ1-5, the V gene TRBV7-9, with 9 bases aligning to TRBD1. V was pared by 8 bases and J by 7 bases, with 3 bases of the junction left unmatched. Germline V gene lookup returns CDR1 SEHNR and CDR2 FQNEAQ (reference sequence). The CDR3 consists of 12 residues.

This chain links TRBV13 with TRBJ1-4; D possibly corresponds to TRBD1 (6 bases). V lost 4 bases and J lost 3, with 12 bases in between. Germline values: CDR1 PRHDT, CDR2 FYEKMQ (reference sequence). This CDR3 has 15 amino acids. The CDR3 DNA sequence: TGTGCCAGCAGCTCCGGGACAACGGCTAATGAAAAACTGTTTTTT. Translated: CASSSGTTANEKLFF.

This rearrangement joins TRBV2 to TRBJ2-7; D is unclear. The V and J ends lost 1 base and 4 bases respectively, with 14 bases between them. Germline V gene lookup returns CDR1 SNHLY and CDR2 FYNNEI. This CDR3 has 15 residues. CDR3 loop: CASSEGAGLSYEQYF. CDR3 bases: TGTGCCAGCAGTGAAGGAGCAGGCCTATCTTACGAGCAGTACTTC.